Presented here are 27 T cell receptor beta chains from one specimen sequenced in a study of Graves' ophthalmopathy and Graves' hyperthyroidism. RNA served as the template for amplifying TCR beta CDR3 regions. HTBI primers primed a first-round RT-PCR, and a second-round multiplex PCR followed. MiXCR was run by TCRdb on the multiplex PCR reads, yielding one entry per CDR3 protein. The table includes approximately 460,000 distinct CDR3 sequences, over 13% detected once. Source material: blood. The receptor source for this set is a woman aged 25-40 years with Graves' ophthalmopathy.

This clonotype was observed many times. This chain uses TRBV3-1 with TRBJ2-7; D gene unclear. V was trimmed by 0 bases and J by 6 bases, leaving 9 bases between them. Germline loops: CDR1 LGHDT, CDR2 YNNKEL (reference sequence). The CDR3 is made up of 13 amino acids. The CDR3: CASSQDPFGEQYF. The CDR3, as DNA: TGTGCCAGCAGCCAAGACCCTTTTGGCGAGCAGTACTTC.

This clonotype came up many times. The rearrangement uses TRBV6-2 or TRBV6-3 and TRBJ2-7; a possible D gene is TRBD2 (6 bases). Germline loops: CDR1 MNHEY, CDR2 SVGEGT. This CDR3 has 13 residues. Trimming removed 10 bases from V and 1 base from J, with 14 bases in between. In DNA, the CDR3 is TGTGCCACCGACCGACGGGGGTCCTACGAGCAGTACTTC. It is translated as CATDRRGSYEQYF.

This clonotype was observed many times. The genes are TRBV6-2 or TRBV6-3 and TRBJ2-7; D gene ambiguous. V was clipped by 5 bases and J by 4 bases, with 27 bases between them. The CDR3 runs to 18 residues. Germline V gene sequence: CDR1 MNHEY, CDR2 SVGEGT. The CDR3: CASSNFNPGPTRQYEQYF. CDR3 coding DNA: TGTGCCAGCAGTAATTTCAATCCCGGACCTACCCGCCAGTACGAGCAGTACTTC.

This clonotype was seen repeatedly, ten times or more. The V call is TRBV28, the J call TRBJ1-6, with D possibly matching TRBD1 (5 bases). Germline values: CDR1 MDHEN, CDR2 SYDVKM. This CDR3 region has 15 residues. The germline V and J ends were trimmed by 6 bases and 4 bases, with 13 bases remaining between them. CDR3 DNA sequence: TGTGCCAGCAGGCGACCGAAGGGGTATAATTCACCCCTCCACTTT. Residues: CASRRPKGYNSPLHF.

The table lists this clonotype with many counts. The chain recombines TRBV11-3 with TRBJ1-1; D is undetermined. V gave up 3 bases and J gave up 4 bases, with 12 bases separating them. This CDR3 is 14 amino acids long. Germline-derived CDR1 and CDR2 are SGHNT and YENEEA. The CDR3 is CASSFGREGTEAFF. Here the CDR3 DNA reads TGTGCCAGCAGCTTCGGACGGGAGGGCACTGAAGCTTTCTTT.

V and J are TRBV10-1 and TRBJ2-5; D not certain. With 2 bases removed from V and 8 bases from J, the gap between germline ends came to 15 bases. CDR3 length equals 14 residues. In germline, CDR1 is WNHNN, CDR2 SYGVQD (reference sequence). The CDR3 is CASSEAAGSETQYF. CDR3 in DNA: TGCGCCAGCAGTGAGGCAGCCGGTTCAGAAACCCAGTACTTC.

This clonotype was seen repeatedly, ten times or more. The CDR3 coding sequence is TGTGCCAGCAGCCAACCGGGACAGTCCCCCGCAGATACGCAGTATTTT. The encoded protein is CASSQPGQSPADTQYF. The chain combines TRBV13 with TRBJ2-3, with 7 bases lining up with TRBD1. This CDR3 comprises 16 residues. The germline gives CDR1 PRHDT, CDR2 FYEKMQ (reference sequence). V lost 5 bases to trimming and J lost 4 bases; unmatched junction nucleotides: 12.

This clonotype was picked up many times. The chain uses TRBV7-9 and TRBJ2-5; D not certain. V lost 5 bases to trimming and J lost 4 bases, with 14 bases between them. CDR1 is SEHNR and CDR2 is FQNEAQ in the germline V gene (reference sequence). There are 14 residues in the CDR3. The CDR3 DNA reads TGTGCCAGCAGCCAGTCCGTAGCAGTAGAGACCCAGTACTTC. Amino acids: CASSQSVAVETQYF. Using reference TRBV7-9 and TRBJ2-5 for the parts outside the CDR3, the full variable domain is DTGVSQNPRHKITKRGQNVTFRCDPISEHNRLYWYRQTLGQGPEFLTYFQNEAQLEKSRLLSDRFSAERPKGSFSTLEIQRTEQGDSAMYLCASSQSVAVETQYFGPGTRLLVL.

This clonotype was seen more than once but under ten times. CDR3 bases: TGTGCCAGCAGCCAAGTCGCGCACGGGCAGCCCCAGCATTTT. Its translation is CASSQVAHGQPQHF. The chain carries TRBV4-2 and TRBJ1-5, with unresolved D. Germline values: CDR1 LGHNA, CDR2 YNFKEQ. CDR3 size: 14 residues. V shed 1 base and J shed 7 bases, with 11 bases lying between them.

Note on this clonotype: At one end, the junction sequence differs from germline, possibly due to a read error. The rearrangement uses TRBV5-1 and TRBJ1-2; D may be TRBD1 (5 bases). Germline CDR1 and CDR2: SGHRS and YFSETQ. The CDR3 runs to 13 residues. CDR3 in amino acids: CASSPQGSYGHTF. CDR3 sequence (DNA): TGCGCCAGCAGCCCCCAGGGTAGCTATGGCCACACCTTC.

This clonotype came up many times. This CDR3 is CASTRGSRRAYEQYF. CDR3 DNA sequence: TGTGCCAGCACCCGGGGTAGTCGACGGGCCTACGAGCAGTACTTC. The V and J genes are TRBV28 and TRBJ2-7; weak D call: TRBD2 (5 bases). The CDR3 totals 15 residues. Trimming shortened V by 7 bases and J by 2 bases, and 18 bases separated the two germline ends. Germline loops: CDR1 MDHEN, CDR2 SYDVKM.

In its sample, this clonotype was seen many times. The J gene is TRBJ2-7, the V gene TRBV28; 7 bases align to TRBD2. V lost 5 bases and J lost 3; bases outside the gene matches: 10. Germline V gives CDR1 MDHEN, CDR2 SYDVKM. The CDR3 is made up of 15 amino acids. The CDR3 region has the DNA TGTGCCAGCAGTAAACCAACTAGCGCTAGCTACGAGCAGTACTTC. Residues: CASSKPTSASYEQYF.

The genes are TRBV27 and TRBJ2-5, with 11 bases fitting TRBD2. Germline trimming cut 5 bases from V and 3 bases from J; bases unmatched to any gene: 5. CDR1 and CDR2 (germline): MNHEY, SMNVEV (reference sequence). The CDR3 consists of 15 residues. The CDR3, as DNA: TGTGCCAGCAGTCCATTGACTAGCGGGGAAGAGACCCAGTACTTC. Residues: CASSPLTSGEETQYF.

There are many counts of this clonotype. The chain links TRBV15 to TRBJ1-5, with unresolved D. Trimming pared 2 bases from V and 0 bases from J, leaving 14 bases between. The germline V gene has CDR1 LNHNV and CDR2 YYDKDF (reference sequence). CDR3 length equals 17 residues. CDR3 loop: CATSRRFGTDSNQPQHF. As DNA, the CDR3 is TGTGCCACCAGCAGACGGTTCGGAACAGATAGCAATCAGCCCCAGCATTTT.

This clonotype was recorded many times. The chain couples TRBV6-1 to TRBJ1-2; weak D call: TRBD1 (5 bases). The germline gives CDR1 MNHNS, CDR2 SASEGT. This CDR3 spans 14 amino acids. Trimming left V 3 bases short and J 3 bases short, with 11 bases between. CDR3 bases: TGTGCCAGCAGTGAGGTTTGGGGGGACTATGGCTACACCTTC. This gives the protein CASSEVWGDYGYTF.

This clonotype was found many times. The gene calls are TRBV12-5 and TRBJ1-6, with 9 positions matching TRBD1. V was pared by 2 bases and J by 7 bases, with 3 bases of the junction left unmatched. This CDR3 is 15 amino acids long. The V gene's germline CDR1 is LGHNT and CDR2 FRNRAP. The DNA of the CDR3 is TGTGCTAGTGGTTTGACCACAGGGGGCAATTCACCCCTCCACTTT. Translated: CASGLTTGGNSPLHF. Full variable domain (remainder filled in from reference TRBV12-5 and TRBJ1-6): DARVTQTPRHKVTEMGQEVTMRCQPILGHNTVFWYRQTMMQGLELLAYFRNRAPLDDSGMPKDRFSAEMPDATLATLKIQPSEPRDSAVYFCASGLTTGGNSPLHFGNGTRLTVT.

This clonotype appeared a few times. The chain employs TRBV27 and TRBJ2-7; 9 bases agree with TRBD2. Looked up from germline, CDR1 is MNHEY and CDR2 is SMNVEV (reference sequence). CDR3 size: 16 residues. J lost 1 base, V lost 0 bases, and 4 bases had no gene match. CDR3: CASSLSPSGTSYEQYF. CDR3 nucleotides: TGTGCCAGCAGTTTATCACCTAGCGGGACATCCTACGAGCAGTACTTC.

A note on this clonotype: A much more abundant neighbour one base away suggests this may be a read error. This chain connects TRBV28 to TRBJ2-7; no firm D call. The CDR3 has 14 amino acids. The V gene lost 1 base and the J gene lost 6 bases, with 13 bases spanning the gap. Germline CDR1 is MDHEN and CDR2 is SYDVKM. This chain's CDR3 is CASSLFDLGSEQYF. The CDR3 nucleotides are TGTGCCAGCAGTTTATTTGATTTGGGAAGCGAGCAGTACTTC.

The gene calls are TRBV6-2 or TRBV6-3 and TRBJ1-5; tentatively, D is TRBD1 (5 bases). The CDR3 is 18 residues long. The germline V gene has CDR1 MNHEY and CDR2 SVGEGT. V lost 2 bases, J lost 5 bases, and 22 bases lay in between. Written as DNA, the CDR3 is TGTGCCAGCAGTTACGTGGGCGGGATACCCGGGGACGATCAGCCCCAGCATTTT. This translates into CASSYVGGIPGDDQPQHF.

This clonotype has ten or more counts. The CDR3 here is CASRMGSVGSEQYF. Written as DNA, the CDR3 is TGTGCCAGCAGGATGGGTAGCGTAGGGAGCGAGCAGTACTTC. V usage is TRBV12-3 or TRBV12-4 and J usage is TRBJ2-7, with D tentatively TRBD2 (5 bases). There are 14 residues in the CDR3. Trimming shortened V by 6 bases and J by 6 bases, and 18 bases separated the two germline ends.

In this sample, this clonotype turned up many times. The CDR3 region is CASSGTSGSGANVLTF. The CDR3 DNA follows: TGTGCCAGCAGTGGGACTAGCGGCTCTGGGGCCAACGTCCTGACTTTC. This chain uses TRBV6-4 with TRBJ2-6; 10 bases are shared with TRBD2. Germline CDR1 and CDR2: MRHNA and SNTAGT. V trimming: 4 bases; J trimming: 0 bases; junction bases outside the gene matches: 0. The length of the CDR3 is 16 residues.

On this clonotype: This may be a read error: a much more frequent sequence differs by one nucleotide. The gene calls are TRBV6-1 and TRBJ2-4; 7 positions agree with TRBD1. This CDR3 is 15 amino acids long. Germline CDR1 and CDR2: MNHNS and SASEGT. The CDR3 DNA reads TGTGCCAGCAGTCAACAGGGGCTGGCCAAAAACATTAAGTACTTC. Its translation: CASSQQGLAKNIKYF.

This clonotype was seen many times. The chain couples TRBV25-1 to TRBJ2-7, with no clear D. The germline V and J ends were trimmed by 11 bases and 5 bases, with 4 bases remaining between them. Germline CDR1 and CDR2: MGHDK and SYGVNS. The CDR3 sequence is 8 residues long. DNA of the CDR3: TGTGCCGAGAACGAGCAGTACTTC. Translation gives CAENEQYF.

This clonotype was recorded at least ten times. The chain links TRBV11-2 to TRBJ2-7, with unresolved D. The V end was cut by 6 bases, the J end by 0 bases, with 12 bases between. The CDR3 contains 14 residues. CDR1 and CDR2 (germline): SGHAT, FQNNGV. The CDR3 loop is CASSPTTDSYEQYF. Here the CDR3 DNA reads TGTGCCAGCAGTCCTACGACTGACTCCTACGAGCAGTACTTC. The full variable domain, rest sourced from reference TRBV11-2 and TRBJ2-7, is EAGVAQSPRYKIIEKRQSVAFWCNPISGHATLYWYQQILGQGPKLLIQFQNNGVVDDSQLPKDRFSAERLKGVDSTLKIQPAKLEDSAVYLCASSPTTDSYEQYFGPGTRLTVT.

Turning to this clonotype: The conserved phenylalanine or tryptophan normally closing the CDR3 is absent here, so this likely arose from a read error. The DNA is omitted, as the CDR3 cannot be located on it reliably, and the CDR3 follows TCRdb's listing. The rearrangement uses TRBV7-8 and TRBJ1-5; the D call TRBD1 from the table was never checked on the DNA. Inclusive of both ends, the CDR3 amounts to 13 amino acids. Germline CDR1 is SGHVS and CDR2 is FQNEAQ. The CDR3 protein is CASSWQGGQPQQL.

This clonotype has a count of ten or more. The CDR3 nucleotides read TGCAGTGCCCCTGGTAGCGGGAGGGAGACCCAGTACTTC. Its translation: CSAPGSGRETQYF. This chain links TRBV20-1 with TRBJ2-5; 10 positions agree with TRBD2. CDR3 length: 13 amino acids. Germline lookup yields CDR1 DFQATT and CDR2 SNEGSKA (reference sequence). V gave up 6 bases and J gave up 5 bases; unmatched junction bases: 6.

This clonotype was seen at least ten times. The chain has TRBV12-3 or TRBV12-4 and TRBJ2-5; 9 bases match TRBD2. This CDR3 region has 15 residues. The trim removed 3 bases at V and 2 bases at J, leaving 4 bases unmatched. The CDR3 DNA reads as TGTGCCAGCAGTTTCAACCTAGCGGGGCAAGAGACCCAGTACTTC. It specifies CASSFNLAGQETQYF.